This TCR beta chain was sequenced during a study of cytotoxic CD8 clonotypes in ibrutinib-treated CLL. Study-wide context: The subjects consisted of roughly twelve relapsed/refractory and some 14 treatment-naive individuals, with about 17 IGHV unmutated.

Turning to this clone: The target antigen is unknown.

General study findings and limits: A rise in clonality was seen at ibrutinib response, and a fall back toward baseline was seen at progression.

CDR1 WNHNN and CDR2 SYGVQD come from the germline V gene (reference sequence). CDR3 length: 12 amino acids. V was pared by 0 bases and J by 9 bases, with 2 bases of the junction left unmatched. Here immunoSEQ multiplex PCR was the method, and the copy in TCRdb shows in-frame clones only, minus some. Of about 140,000 clones listed, around 84% are singletons. This TCR was recovered from a human donor with chronic lymphocytic leukemia. The V gene is TRBV10-1, the J gene TRBJ2-7, with 7 bases lining up with TRBD2. The sample in question was PBMCs, obtained after 36 months of ibrutinib treatment. The CDR3 nucleotides read TGCGCCAGCAGTGAGTCGGGGGGGTTGCAGTACTTC. Translated, it gives CASSESGGLQYF.